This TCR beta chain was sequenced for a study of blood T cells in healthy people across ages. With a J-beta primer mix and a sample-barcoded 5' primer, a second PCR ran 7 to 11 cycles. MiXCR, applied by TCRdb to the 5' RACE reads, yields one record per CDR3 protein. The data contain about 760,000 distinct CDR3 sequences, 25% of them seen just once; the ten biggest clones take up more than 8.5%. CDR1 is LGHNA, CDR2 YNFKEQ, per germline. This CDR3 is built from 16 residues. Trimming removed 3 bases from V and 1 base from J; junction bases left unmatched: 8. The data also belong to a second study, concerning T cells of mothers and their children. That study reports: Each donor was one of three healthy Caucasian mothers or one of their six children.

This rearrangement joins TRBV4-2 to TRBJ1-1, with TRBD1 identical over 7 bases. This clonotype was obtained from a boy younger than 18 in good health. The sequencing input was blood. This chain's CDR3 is CASSHDTGTENTEAFF. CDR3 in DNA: TGTGCCAGCAGCCATGACACCGGGACAGAGAACACTGAAGCTTTCTTT.